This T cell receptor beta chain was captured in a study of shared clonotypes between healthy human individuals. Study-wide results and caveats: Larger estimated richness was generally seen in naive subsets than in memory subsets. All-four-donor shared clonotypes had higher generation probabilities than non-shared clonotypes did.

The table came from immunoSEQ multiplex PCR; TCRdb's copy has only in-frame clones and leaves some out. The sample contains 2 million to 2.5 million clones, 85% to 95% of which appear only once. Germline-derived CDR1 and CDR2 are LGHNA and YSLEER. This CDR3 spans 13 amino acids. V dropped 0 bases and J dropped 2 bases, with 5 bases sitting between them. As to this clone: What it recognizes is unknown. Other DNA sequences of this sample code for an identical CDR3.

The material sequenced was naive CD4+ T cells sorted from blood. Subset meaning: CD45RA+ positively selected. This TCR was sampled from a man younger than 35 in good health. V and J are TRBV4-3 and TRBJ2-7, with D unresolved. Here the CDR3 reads CASSQDVAYEQYF. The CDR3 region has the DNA TGCGCCAGCAGCCAAGATGTGGCCTACGAGCAGTACTTC.